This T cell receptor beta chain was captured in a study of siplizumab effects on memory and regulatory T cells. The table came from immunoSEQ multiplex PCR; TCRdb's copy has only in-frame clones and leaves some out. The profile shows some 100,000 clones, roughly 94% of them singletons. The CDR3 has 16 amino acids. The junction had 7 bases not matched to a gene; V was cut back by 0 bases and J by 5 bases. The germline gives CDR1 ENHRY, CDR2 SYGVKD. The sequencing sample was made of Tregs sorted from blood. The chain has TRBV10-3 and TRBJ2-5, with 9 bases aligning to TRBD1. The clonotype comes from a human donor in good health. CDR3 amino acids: CAISESKGQGGETQYF. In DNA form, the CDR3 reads TGTGCCATCAGTGAGTCGAAGGGACAGGGAGGGGAGACCCAGTACTTC.